This TCR beta chain emerged from a study of cytomegalovirus exposure and HLA in healthy donors. Study conclusions and caveats: The study flagged approximately 180 TCR beta chains as cytomegalovirus-associated. On later analysis, the bulk of CMV-associated TCR beta chains appeared to be HLA-restricted. Later findings reportedly placed an Asian-associated ancestry cluster below the 666-donor mean for N-insertions.

PCR used 60 Vbeta primers and 13 Jbeta primers. Using immunoSEQ multiplex PCR, the repertoire was profiled, and TCRdb retains in-frame clones only, with some absent. Here the sample spans about 150,000 clones, approximately 80% being singletons. Germline V gene lookup returns CDR1 MDHEN and CDR2 SYDVKM. The CDR3 has 16 amino acids. Germline trimming cut 3 bases from V and 3 bases from J; bases unmatched to any gene: 8. This clone has a handful of counts. The antigen remains undetermined. This chain uses TRBV28 with TRBJ2-5, with 9 bases identical to TRBD2. This clonotype was obtained from a woman in her thirties or forties in good health and CMV-seropositive. The source material was PBMCs. CDR3 amino acids: CASSFAGGYAKETQYF. The CDR3 DNA sequence: TGTGCCAGCAGTTTTGCGGGAGGGTACGCTAAAGAGACCCAGTACTTC.